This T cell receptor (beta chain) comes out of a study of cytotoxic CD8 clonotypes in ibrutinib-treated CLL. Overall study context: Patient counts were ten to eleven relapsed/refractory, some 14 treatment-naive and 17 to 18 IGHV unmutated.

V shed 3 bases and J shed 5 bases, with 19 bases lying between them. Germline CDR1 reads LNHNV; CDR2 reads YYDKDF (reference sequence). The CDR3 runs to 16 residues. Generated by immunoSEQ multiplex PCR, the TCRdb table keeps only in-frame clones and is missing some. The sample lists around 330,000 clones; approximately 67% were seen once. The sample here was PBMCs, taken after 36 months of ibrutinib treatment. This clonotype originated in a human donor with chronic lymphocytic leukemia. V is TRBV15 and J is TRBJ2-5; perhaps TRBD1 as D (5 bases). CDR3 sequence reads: CATSSVGQRAGETQYF. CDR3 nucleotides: TGTGCCACCAGCAGTGTAGGGCAAAGGGCAGGGGAGACCCAGTACTTC.